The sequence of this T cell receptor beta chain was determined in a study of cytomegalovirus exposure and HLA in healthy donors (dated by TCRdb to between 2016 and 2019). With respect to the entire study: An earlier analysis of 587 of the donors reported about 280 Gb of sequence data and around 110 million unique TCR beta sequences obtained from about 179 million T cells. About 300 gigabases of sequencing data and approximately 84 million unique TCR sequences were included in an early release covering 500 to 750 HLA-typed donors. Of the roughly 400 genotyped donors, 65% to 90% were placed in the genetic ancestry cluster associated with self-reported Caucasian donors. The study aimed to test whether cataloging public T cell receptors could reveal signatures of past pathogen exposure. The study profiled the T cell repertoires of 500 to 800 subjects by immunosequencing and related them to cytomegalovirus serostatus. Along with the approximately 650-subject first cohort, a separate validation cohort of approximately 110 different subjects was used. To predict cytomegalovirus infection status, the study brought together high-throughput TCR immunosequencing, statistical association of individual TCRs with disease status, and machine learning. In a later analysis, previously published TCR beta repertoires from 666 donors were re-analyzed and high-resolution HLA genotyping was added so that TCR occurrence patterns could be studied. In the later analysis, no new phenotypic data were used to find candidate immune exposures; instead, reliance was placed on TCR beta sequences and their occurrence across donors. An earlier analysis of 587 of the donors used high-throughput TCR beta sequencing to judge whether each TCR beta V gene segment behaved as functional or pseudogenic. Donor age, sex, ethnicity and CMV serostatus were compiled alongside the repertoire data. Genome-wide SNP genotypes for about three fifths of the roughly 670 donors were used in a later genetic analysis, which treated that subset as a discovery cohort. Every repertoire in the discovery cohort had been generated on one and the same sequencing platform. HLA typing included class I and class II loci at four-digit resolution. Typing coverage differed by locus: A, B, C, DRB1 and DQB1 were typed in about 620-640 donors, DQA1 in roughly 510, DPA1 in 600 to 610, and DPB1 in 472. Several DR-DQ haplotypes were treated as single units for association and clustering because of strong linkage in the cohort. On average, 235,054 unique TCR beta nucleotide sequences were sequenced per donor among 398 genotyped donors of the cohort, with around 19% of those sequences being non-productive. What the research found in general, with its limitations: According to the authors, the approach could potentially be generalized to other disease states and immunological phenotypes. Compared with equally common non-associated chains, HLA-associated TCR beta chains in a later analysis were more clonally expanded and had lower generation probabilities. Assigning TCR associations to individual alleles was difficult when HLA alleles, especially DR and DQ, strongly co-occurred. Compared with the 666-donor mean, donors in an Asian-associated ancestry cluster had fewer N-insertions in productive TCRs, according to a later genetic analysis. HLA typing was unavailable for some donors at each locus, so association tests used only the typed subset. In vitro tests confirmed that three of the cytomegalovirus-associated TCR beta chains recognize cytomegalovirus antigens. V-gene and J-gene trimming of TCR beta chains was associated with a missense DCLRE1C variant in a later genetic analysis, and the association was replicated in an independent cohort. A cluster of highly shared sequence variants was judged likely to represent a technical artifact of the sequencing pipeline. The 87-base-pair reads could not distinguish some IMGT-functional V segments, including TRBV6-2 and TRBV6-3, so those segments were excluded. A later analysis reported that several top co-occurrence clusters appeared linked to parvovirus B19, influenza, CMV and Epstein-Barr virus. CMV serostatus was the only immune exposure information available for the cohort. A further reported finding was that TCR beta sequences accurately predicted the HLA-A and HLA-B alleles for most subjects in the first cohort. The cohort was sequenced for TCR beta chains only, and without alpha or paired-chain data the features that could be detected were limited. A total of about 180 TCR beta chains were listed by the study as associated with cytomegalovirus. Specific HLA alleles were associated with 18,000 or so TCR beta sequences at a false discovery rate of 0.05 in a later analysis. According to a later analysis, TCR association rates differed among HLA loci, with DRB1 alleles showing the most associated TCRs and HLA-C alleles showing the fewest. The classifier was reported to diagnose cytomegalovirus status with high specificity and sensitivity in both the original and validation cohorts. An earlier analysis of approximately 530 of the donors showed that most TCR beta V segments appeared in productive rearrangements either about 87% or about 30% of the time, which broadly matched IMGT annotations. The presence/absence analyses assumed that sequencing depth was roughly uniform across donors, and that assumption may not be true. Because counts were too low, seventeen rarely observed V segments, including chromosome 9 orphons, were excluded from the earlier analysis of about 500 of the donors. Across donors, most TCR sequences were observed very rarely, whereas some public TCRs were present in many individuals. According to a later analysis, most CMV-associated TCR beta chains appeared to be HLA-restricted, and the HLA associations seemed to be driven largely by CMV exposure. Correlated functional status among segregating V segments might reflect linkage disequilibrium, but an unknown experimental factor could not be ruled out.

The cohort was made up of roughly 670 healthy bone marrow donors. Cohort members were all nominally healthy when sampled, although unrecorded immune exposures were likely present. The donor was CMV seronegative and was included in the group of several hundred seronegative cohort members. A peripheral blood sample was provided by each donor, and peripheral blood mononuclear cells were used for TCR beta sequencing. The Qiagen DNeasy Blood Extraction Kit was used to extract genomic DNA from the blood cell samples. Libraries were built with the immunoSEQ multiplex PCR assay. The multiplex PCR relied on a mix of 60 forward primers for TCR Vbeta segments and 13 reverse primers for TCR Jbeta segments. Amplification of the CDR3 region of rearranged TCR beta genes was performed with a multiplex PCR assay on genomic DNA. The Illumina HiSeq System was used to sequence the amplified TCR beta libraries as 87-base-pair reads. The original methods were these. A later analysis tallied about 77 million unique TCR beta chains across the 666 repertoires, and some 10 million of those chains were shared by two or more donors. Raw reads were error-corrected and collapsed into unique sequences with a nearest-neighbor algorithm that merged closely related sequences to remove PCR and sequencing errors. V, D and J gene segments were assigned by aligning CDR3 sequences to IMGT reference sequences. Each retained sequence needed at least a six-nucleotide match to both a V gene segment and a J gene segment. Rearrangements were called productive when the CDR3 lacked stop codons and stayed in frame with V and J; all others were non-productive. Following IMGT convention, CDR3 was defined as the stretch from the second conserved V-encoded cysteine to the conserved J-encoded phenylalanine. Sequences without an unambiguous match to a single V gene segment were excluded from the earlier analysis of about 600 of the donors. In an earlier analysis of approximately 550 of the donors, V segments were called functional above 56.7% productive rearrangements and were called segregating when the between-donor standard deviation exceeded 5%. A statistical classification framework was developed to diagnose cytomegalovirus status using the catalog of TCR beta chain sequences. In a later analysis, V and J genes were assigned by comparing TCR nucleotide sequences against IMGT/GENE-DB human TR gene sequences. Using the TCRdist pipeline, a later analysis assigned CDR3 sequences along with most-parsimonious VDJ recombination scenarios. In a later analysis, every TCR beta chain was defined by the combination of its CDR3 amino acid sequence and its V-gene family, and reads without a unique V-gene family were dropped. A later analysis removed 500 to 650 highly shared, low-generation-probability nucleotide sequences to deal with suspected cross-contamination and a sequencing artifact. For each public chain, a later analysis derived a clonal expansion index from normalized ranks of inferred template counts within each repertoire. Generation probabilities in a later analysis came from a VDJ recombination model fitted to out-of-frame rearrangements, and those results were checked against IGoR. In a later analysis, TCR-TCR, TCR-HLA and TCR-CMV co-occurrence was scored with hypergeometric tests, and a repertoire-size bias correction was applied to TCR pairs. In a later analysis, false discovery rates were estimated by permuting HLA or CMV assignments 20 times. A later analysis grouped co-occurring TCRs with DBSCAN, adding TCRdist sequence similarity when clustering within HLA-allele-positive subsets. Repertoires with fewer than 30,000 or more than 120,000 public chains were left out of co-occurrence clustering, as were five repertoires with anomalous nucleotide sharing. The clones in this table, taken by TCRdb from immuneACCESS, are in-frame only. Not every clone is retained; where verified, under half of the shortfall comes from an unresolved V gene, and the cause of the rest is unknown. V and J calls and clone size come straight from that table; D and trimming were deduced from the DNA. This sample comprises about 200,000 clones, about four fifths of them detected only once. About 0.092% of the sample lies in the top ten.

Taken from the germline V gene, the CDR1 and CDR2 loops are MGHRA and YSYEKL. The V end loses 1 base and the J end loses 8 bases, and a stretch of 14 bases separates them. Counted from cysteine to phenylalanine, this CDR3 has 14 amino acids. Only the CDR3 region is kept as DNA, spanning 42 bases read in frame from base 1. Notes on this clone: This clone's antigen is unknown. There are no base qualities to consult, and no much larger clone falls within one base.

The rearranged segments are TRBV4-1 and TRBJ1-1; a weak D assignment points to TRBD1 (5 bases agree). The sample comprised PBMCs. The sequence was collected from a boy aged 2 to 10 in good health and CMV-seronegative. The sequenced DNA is TGCGCCAGCAGCCAAGTTGGGGGGTCTTTAGAAGCTTTCTTT. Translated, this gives CASSQVGGSLEAFF.